This T cell receptor (beta chain) appears in the sequencing data of a study of beta chain features in type 1 diabetes. Across the study: Age, gender and cell yields were similar between patients and healthy donors.

Isolated RNA was reverse transcribed in full, so expressed TCRB transcripts were sequenced. Clones were sequenced by immunoSEQ multiplex PCR, and TCRdb holds only the in-frame ones, with some missing. Among 300,000 to 350,000 clones listed, roughly 21% were seen once. The V gene's germline CDR1 is MGHRA and CDR2 YSYEKL. V was pared by 5 bases and J by 5 bases, with 16 bases between. The CDR3 sequence is 14 residues long. Findings and caveats of the study: Patients with Type 1 diabetes showed moderately but significantly shorter TCRB CDR3s in all four CD4+ subsets. When VDJ junctions were examined, type 1 diabetes patients showed fewer insertions and more deletions.

About this clone itself: Its antigen is undetermined.

The chain uses TRBV4-1 and TRBJ2-7; D perhaps matches TRBD2 (5 bases). Sequencing was done on a sample of naive CD4+ T cells from blood. The source is a woman between 18 and 30 years old in good health. The CDR3 sequence is CASSSPGRRHEQYF. The CDR3 DNA follows: TGCGCCAGCAGCTCCCCGGGGAGAAGACACGAGCAGTACTTC.